This T cell receptor (beta chain) was sequenced for a study of T cells in Graves' hyperthyroidism and ophthalmopathy. Background on the study: Peripheral blood draws took place at initial diagnosis, ahead of any treatment.

This clonotype was recorded many times. The target antigen is unknown. Trimming took 5 bases from V and 4 from J, leaving 15 bases between them. The length of the CDR3 is 14 residues. Ophthalmopathy cases scored 3 or more on the Clinical Activity Score and 4 or more on NOSPECS grade, with duration below 3 months. General study findings and limits: The blood repertoire included most of the expanded thyroid clonotypes above 0.001.

Researchers amplified the TCR beta CDR3 regions from RNA transcripts. Initially, a first-round RT-PCR of the TCR CDR3 employed the HTBI primer set. TCRdb ran MiXCR on the multiplex PCR reads and lists one entry per CDR3 protein. The profile shows nearly 600,000 distinct CDR3 sequences, approximately 14% of them singletons. Sequencing was performed on blood. The TCR originated in a woman younger than 30 with Graves' ophthalmopathy. The V gene is TRBV12-3 or TRBV12-4, the J gene TRBJ2-7; D is undetermined. The CDR3 region has the DNA TGTGCCAGCAGTCTGGCCACGGACCGGTACGAGCAGTACTTC. As protein: CASSLATDRYEQYF.